This T cell receptor beta chain was retrieved from a study of cytomegalovirus exposure and HLA in healthy donors. Turning to the study itself: Researchers previously reported finding 100 million or so unique TCR beta sequences from 150 million to 200 million T cells.

Germline-derived CDR1 and CDR2 are LGHNA and YNFKEQ. V dropped 0 bases and J dropped 2; count of bases not matched to a gene: 13. The CDR3 totals 18 residues. PCR amplification relied on 60 Vbeta primers (plus 13 Jbeta primers). Method: immunoSEQ multiplex PCR; TCRdb's copy keeps in-frame clones and lacks some. Here the sample spans about 140,000 clones, around 9.7% being singletons. General study findings and limits: What was likely a sequencing artifact was a cluster of highly shared sequence variants.

This clone turned up a few times. Its antigen remains unknown. The V gene is TRBV4-2, the J gene TRBJ2-7; 7 positions match TRBD2. The sequence was collected from a man aged 45-60 years in good health and CMV-seronegative. Material: PBMCs. This CDR3 is CASSQDTSEGVPAYEQYF. CDR3 nucleotides: TGTGCCAGCAGCCAAGATACTAGCGAGGGAGTCCCCGCCTACGAGCAGTACTTC.